This TCR beta chain is from a study of blood T cells in healthy people across ages. The study's findings and limits: Because donor CMV status was unknown, expanded clonotype changes were possibly confounded. While age rose, TCR beta diversity per million T cells dropped in a roughly linear way.

J gave up 6 bases and V 7 bases, and 8 bases lay outside the gene matches. The CDR3 is 14 residues long. Germline V gene sequence: CDR1 MDHEN, CDR2 SYDVKM. As concerns this clonotype: Its antigen is unknown.

The draw of peripheral blood yielded roughly 10 milliliters from each donor. The amount of total RNA extracted per sample was at least 6 micrograms. With a J-beta primer mix and a sample-barcoded 5' primer, a second PCR ran about 6 to 11 cycles. TCRdb re-called the 5' RACE reads through MiXCR, storing one row per CDR3 protein. The sample holds about 680,000 distinct CDR3 sequences, around 49% seen once. The sequenced material came from blood. The origin of this receptor is an older woman in good health. This chain links TRBV28 with TRBJ2-4, with 8 bases that match TRBD1. CDR3 in DNA: TGTGCCAGCATTTCCCCCCAGGGGGCAAACATTCAGTACTTC. The encoded protein is CASISPQGANIQYF.